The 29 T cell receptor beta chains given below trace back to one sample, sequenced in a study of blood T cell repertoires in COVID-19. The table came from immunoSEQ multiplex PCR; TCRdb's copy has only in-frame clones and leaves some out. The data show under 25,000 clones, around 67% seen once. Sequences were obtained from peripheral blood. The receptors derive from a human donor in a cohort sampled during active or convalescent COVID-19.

This CDR3 reads CASSRTETGELFF. The CDR3 DNA sequence: TGTGCCAGCAGCCGGACAGAAACCGGGGAGCTGTTTTTT. The J gene is TRBJ2-2, the V gene TRBV12-3 or TRBV12-4; D is possibly TRBD1 (6 bases). The CDR3 covers 13 residues. Trimming took off 6 bases at V and 5 bases at J, with 10 bases between the two ends.

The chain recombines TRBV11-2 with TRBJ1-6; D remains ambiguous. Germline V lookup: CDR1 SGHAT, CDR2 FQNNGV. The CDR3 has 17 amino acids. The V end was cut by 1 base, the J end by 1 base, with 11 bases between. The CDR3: CASSLVRGRSYNSPLHF. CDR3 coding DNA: TGTGCCAGCAGCTTAGTCCGGGGTAGATCCTATAATTCACCCCTCCACTTT.

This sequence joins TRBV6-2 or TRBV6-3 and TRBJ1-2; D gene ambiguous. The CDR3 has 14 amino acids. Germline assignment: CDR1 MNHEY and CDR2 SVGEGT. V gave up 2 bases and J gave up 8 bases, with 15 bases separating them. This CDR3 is CASSYGGNYLGYTF. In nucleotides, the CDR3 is TGTGCCAGCAGTTACGGAGGGAACTATCTAGGCTACACCTTC.

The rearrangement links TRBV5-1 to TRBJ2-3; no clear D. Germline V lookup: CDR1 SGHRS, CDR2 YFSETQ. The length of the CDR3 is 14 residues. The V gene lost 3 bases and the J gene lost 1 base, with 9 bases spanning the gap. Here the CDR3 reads CASSYPLGTDTQYF. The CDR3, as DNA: TGCGCCAGCAGCTATCCTCTAGGCACAGATACGCAGTATTTT.

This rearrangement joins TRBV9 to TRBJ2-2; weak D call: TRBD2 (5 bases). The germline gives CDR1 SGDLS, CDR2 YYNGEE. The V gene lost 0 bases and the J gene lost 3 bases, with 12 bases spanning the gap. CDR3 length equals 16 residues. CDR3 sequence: CASSVGISGYTGELFF. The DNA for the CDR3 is TGTGCCAGCAGCGTAGGTATAAGCGGTTACACCGGGGAGCTGTTTTTT.

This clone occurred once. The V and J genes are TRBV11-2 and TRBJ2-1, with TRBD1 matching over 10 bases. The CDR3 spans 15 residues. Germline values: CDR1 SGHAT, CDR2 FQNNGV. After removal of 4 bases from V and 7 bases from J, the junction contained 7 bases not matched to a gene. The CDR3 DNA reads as TGTGCCAGCAGCTCGACAGGGGGCGCGAGGAATGAGCAGTTCTTC. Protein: CASSSTGGARNEQFF.

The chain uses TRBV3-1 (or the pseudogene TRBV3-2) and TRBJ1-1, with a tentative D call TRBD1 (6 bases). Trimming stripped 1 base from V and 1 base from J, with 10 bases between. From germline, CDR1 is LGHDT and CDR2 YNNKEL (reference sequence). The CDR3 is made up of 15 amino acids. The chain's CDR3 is CASSQALGGNTEAFF. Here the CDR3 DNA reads TGTGCCAGCAGCCAAGCGCTAGGGGGGAACACTGAAGCTTTCTTT.

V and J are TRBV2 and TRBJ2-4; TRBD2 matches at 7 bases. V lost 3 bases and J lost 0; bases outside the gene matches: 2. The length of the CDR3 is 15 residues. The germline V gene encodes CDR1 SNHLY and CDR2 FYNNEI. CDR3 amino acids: CASSDSGLAKNIQYF. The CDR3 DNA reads TGTGCCAGCAGTGATAGCGGGTTAGCCAAAAACATTCAGTACTTC.

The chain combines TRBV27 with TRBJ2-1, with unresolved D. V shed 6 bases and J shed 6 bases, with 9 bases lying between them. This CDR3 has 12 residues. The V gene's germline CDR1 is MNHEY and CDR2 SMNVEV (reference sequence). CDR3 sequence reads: CASSYPGNEQFF. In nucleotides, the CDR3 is TGTGCCAGCAGCTACCCGGGCAATGAGCAGTTCTTC.

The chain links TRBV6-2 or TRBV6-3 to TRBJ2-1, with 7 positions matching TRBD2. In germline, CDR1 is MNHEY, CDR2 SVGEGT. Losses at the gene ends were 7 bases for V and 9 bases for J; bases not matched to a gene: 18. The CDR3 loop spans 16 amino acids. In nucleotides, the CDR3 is TGTGCCAGCACCCCACTAGCGACTTTTACTTGGGGTGAGCAGTTCTTC. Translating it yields CASTPLATFTWGEQFF.

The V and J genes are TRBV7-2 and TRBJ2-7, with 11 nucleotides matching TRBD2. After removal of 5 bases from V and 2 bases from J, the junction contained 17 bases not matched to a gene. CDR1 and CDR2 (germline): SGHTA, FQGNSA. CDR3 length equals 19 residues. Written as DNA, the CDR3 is TGTGCCAGCAGCGCCAGACGGGGACTAGCGGACCTCAGCCCCTACGAGCAGTACTTC. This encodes CASSARRGLADLSPYEQYF.

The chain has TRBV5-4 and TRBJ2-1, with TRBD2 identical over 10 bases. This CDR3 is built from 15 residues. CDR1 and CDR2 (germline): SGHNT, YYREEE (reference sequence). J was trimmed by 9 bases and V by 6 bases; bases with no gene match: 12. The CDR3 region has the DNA TGTGCCAGCACGTTGGCTAGCGGGAGATTAGGTGAGCAGTTCTTC. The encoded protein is CASTLASGRLGEQFF. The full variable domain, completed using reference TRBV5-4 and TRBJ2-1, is ETGVTQSPTHLIKTRGQQVTLRCSSQSGHNTVSWYQQALGQGPQFIFQYYREEENGRGNFPPRFSGLQFPNYSSELNVNALELDDSALYLCASTLASGRLGEQFFGPGTRLTVL.

The CDR3 region has the DNA TGTGCCAGCAGCCAACGGGACAGGGGAAATCAGCCCCAGCATTTT. Amino acids: CASSQRDRGNQPQHF. The chain has TRBV3-1 (or the pseudogene TRBV3-2) and TRBJ1-5; TRBD1 matches at 10 bases. CDR1 LGHDT and CDR2 YNNKEL come from the germline V gene (reference sequence). The CDR3 is made up of 15 amino acids. With 2 bases clipped from V and 4 bases from J, the junction kept 2 bases outside the gene matches.

CDR3 nucleotide sequence: TGTGCCAGCAGCTTGAAGACAGGTGGTTTGGAGACCTTC. Its protein product is CASSLKTGGLETF. The V and J genes are TRBV5-4 and TRBJ1-2, with a tentative D call TRBD1 (6 bases). Trimming took off 1 base at V and 14 bases at J, with 18 bases between the two ends. This CDR3 is 13 amino acids long. Per germline, CDR1 SGHNT and CDR2 YYREEE (reference sequence).

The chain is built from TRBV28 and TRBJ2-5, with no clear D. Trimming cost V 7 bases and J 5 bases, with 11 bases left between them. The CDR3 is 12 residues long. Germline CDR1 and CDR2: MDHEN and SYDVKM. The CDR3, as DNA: TGTGCCAGCAAACCTTGGGCGGAGACCCAGTACTTC. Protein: CASKPWAETQYF.

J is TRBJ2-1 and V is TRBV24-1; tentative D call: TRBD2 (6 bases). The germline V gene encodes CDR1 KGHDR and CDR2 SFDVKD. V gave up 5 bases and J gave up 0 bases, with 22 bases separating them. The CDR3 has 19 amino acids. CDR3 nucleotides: TGTGCCACCAGTGCCGTCTCGGGGGTAGCCGGGAGCTCCTACAATGAGCAGTTCTTC. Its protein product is CATSAVSGVAGSSYNEQFF.

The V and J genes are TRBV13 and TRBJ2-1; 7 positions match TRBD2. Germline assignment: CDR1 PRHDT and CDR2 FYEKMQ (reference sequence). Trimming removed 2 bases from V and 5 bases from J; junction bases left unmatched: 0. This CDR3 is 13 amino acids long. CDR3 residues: CASSLSGNNEQFF. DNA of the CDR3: TGTGCCAGCAGCTTAAGCGGGAACAATGAGCAGTTCTTC. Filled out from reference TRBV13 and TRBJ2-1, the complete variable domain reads AAGVIQSPRHLIKEKRETATLKCYPIPRHDTVYWYQQGPGQDPQFLISFYEKMQSDKGSIPDRFSAQQFSDYHSELNMSSLELGDSALYFCASSLSGNNEQFFGPGTRLTVL.

DNA for the CDR3: TGTGCCACCAGCAGAGGGGACAGCAGCTATGGCTACACCTTC. It translates to CATSRGDSSYGYTF. This chain uses TRBV15 with TRBJ1-2; the match to TRBD1 covers 7 bases. V gave up 1 base and J gave up 4 bases; unmatched junction bases: 3. In germline, CDR1 is LNHNV, CDR2 YYDKDF (reference sequence). CDR3 length: 14 residues.

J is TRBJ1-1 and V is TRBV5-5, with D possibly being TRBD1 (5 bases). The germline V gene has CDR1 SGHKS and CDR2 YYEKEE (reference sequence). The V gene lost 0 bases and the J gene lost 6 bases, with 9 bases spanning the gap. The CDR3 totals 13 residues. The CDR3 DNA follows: TGTGCCAGCAGCTTGGTGCCAGGGCCTGAAGCTTTCTTT. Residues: CASSLVPGPEAFF.

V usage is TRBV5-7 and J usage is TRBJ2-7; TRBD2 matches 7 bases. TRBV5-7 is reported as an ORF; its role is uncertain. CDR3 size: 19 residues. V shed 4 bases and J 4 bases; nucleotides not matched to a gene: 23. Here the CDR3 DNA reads TGTGCCAGCAGCGACGTCGGGGGGTCTCACCTTGGGGTAGTTTACGAGCAGTACTTC. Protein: CASSDVGGSHLGVVYEQYF.

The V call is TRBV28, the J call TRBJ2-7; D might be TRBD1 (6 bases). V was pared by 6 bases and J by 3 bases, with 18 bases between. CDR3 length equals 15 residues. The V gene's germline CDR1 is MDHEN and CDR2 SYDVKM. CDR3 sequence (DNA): TGTGCCAGCAGCCGATACAGGGAGCCGTACTACGAGCAGTACTTC. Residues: CASSRYREPYYEQYF.

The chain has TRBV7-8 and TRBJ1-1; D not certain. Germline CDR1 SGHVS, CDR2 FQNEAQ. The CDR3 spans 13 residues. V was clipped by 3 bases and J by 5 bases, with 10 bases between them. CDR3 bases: TGTGCCAGCAGCTTGATTGGGGAGACTGAAGCTTTCTTT. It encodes CASSLIGETEAFF.

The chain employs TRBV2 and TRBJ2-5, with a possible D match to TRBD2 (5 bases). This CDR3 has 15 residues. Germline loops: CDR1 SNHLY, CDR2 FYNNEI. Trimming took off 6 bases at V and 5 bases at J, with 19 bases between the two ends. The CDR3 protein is CASSPRSATGETQYF. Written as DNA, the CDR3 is TGTGCCAGCAGCCCCCGGTCGGCCACGGGGGAGACCCAGTACTTC.

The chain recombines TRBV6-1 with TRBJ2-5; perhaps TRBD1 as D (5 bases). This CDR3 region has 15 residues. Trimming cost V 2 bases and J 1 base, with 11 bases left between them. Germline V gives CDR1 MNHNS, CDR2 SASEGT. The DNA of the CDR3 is TGTGCCAGCAGTGAACAGGGTTCCCGCCAAGAGACCCAGTACTTC. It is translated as CASSEQGSRQETQYF.

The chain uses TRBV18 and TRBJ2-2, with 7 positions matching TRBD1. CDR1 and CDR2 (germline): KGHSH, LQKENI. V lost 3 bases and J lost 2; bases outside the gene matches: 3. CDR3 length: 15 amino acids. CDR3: CASSPWTGNTGELFF. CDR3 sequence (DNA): TGTGCCAGCTCACCGTGGACAGGCAACACCGGGGAGCTGTTTTTT.

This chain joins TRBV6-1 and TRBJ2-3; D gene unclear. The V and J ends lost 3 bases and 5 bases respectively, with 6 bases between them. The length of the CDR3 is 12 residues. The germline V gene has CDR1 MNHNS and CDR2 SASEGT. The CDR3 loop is CASSEVVDTQYF. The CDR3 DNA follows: TGTGCCAGCAGTGAGGTAGTAGATACGCAGTATTTT.

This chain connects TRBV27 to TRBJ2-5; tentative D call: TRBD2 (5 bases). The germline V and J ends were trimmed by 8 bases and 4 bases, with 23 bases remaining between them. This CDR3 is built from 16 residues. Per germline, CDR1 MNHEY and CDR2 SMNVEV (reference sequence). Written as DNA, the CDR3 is TGTGCCAGCGGTCACGTGGCTAGCCCTGTGGTAGAGACCCAGTACTTC. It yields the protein CASGHVASPVVETQYF.

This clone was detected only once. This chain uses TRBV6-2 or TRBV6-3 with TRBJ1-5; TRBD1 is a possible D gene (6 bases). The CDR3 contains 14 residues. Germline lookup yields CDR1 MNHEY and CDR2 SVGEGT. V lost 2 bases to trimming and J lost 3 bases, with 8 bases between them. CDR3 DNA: TGTGCCAGCAGTTACGGGGGCCACAATCAGCCCCAGCATTTT. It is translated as CASSYGGHNQPQHF.

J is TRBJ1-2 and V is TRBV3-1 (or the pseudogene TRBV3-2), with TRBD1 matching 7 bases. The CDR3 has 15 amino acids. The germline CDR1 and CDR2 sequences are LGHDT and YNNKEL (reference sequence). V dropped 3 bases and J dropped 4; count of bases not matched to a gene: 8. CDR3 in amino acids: CASSQRQGGIYGYTF. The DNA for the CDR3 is TGTGCCAGCAGCCAGCGACAGGGTGGTATCTATGGCTACACCTTC.